The rows below give T cell receptor beta chains drawn from one sample of a study of T cell changes during pregnancy in multiple sclerosis. Profiled with immunoSEQ multiplex PCR; TCRdb holds only in-frame clones, not every one. The sample contains about 75,000 clones, about 90% of which appear only once. The sequencing used peripheral blood, collected in the first trimester of pregnancy. Receptors originate from a female donor in good health, enrolled as a control in a pregnancy study. Both conserved end residues are part of each CDR3. The order of the fields is clone size, V gene, D gene, J gene, CDR3 protein, CDR3 DNA. D genes are given only for firm matches. Clone size is not always given. Where it is, it says once, few, many or a class for expanded clones.

clone size: -
V gene: TRBV19
D gene: TRBD1
J gene: TRBJ2-7
CDR3 protein: CASSLRGQGAQEQYF
CDR3 DNA: TGTGCCAGTTCCCTTAGGGGACAGGGGGCTCAAGAGCAGTACTTC

clone size: -
V gene: TRBV7-4
D gene: TRBD1
J gene: TRBJ1-1
CDR3 protein: CASSLVGQGTEAFF
CDR3 DNA: TGTGCCAGCAGCCTGGTTGGACAGGGGACTGAAGCTTTCTTT

clone size: -
V gene: TRBV7-9
D gene: TRBD1
J gene: TRBJ2-1
CDR3 protein: CASSSPGTGVNEQFF
CDR3 DNA: TGTGCCAGCAGCTCGCCTGGGACAGGGGTCAATGAGCAGTTCTTC

clone size: -
V gene: TRBV5-6
D gene: TRBD1
J gene: TRBJ2-7
CDR3 protein: CASSPGTGGAYEQYF
CDR3 DNA: TGTGCCAGCAGCCCTGGGACAGGGGGCGCGTACGAGCAGTACTTC

clone size: -
V gene: TRBV28
D gene: TRBD1
J gene: TRBJ1-5
CDR3 protein: CASSPGQGREYSNQPQHF
CDR3 DNA: TGTGCCAGCAGCCCGGGACAGGGGCGCGAGTATAGCAATCAGCCCCAGCATTTT

clone size: -
V gene: TRBV10-2
D gene: -
J gene: TRBJ2-1
CDR3 protein: CASSATRAPYNEQFF
CDR3 DNA: TGCGCCAGCAGTGCCACTAGGGCCCCCTACAATGAGCAGTTCTTC

clone size: -
V gene: TRBV6-5
D gene: -
J gene: TRBJ1-5
CDR3 protein: CASAARRLNQPQHF
CDR3 DNA: TGTGCCAGCGCGGCCCGCCGGCTTAATCAGCCCCAGCATTTT

clone size: -
V gene: TRBV6-4
D gene: -
J gene: TRBJ2-2
CDR3 protein: CASRGGINTGELFF
CDR3 DNA: TGTGCCAGCAGAGGGGGAATCAACACCGGGGAGCTGTTTTTT

clone size: -
V gene: TRBV7-9
D gene: -
J gene: TRBJ1-1
CDR3 protein: CASRSGGGVRNTEAFF
CDR3 DNA: TGTGCCAGCAGGTCCGGCGGGGGGGTTCGGAACACTGAAGCTTTCTTT

clone size: -
V gene: TRBV5-1
D gene: TRBD2
J gene: TRBJ2-3
CDR3 protein: CASQSRTSGGFYTQYF
CDR3 DNA: TGCGCCAGCCAATCCCGGACTAGCGGGGGCTTCTATACGCAGTATTTT

clone size: -
V gene: TRBV28
D gene: -
J gene: TRBJ2-2
CDR3 protein: CASSLSGSNTGELFF
CDR3 DNA: TGTGCCAGCAGTTTATCAGGGTCGAACACCGGGGAGCTGTTTTTT

clone size: once
V gene: TRBV5-1
D gene: -
J gene: TRBJ1-3
CDR3 protein: CASSLVGTGGNTIYF
CDR3 DNA: TGCGCCAGCAGCTTGGTAGGGACTGGTGGAAACACCATATATTTT

clone size: -
V gene: TRBV6-5
D gene: TRBD1
J gene: TRBJ1-2
CDR3 protein: CASSSPGTGANYGYTF
CDR3 DNA: TGTGCCAGCAGTTCCCCCGGGACAGGCGCTAACTATGGCTACACCTTC

clone size: -
V gene: TRBV6-5
D gene: TRBD1
J gene: TRBJ2-7
CDR3 protein: CASRGDREKNEQYF
CDR3 DNA: TGTGCCAGCAGAGGAGACAGGGAGAAAAACGAGCAGTACTTC

clone size: -
V gene: TRBV7-6
D gene: -
J gene: TRBJ1-1
CDR3 protein: CASSLADSVMNTEAFF
CDR3 DNA: TGTGCCAGCAGCTTAGCTGACAGCGTTATGAACACTGAAGCTTTCTTT

clone size: -
V gene: TRBV28
D gene: -
J gene: TRBJ1-2
CDR3 protein: CASSLTGVSNGYTF
CDR3 DNA: TGTGCCAGCAGTTTGACAGGTGTTTCTAATGGCTACACCTTC

clone size: few
V gene: TRBV28
D gene: -
J gene: TRBJ1-1
CDR3 protein: CASTAGSMWTEAFF
CDR3 DNA: TGTGCCAGTACGGCAGGGTCGATGTGGACTGAAGCTTTCTTT

clone size: -
V gene: TRBV2
D gene: -
J gene: TRBJ1-4
CDR3 protein: CASIVSSFQGKLFF
CDR3 DNA: TGTGCCAGCATTGTCTCATCTTTCCAGGGAAAACTGTTTTTT

clone size: -
V gene: TRBV15
D gene: -
J gene: TRBJ2-5
CDR3 protein: CATSRVGPGMGETQYF
CDR3 DNA: TGTGCCACCAGCAGAGTAGGCCCAGGGATGGGGGAGACCCAGTACTTC

clone size: -
V gene: TRBV7-8
D gene: -
J gene: TRBJ1-5
CDR3 protein: CASSLVRNQQPQHF
CDR3 DNA: TGTGCCAGCAGCTTAGTGAGGAATCAACAGCCCCAGCATTTT

clone size: -
V gene: TRBV18
D gene: TRBD1
J gene: TRBJ2-5
CDR3 protein: CASLPGQGETQYF
CDR3 DNA: TGTGCCAGCTTACCGGGACAGGGAGAGACCCAGTACTTC